The 25 T cell receptor beta chains given below trace back to one sample, sequenced in a study of cytomegalovirus exposure and HLA in healthy donors. The PCR made use of 60 Vbeta and 13 Jbeta primers. Sequenced by immunoSEQ multiplex PCR; TCRdb stores in-frame clones only, minus some. The table has roughly 180,000 clones, around 75% seen once; the top ten hold roughly 2.8%. Material: PBMCs. These receptors were collected from a male donor in good health and CMV-seronegative.

V usage is TRBV30 and J usage is TRBJ1-1; D might be TRBD1 (5 bases). This CDR3 spans 13 amino acids. V lost 3 bases to trimming and J lost 1 base, with 9 bases between them. CDR1 GTSNPN and CDR2 SVGIG come from the germline V gene (reference sequence). The CDR3 nucleotides are TGTGCCTGGAGGGGGGGACGGAACACTGAAGCTTTCTTT. Its translation: CAWRGGRNTEAFF.

CDR3 DNA sequence: TGTGCCAGCAGACCTAACACAGATACGCAGTATTTT. Translation: CASRPNTDTQYF. The chain is built from TRBV28 and TRBJ2-3; D call uncertain. Germline assignment: CDR1 MDHEN and CDR2 SYDVKM. The germline V and J ends were trimmed by 6 bases and 2 bases, with 6 bases remaining between them. The CDR3 extends over 12 amino acids.

The gene calls are TRBV11-3 and TRBJ2-7; a weak D match, TRBD2 (7 bases). Trimming removed 1 base at V and 6 bases at J, with 13 bases between. The CDR3 spans 14 residues. Germline lookup yields CDR1 SGHNT and CDR2 YENEEA. CDR3 DNA sequence: TGTGCCAGCAGCTTAGGCGGGGGCTTCGGCGAGCAGTACTTC. It encodes CASSLGGGFGEQYF.

The chain uses TRBV30 and TRBJ2-6; D uncertain. Germline loops: CDR1 GTSNPN, CDR2 SVGIG (reference sequence). The CDR3 runs to 16 residues. V was pared by 3 bases and J by 2 bases, with 14 bases between. The CDR3 protein is CAWSKDRVPGANVLTF. CDR3 DNA: TGTGCCTGGAGCAAAGACCGGGTACCTGGGGCCAACGTCCTGACTTTC.

This chain joins TRBV13 and TRBJ2-5; D might be TRBD2 (5 bases). The closer fit of TRBJ2-7 to the DNA end suggests the J call may be wrong. In germline, CDR1 is PRHDT, CDR2 FYEKMQ (reference sequence). This CDR3 has 13 amino acids. CDR3 bases: TGTGCCAGCAGCTTATCCCAACTAGGCGAGCAGTACTTC. This sequence encodes CASSLSQLGEQYF.

This chain joins TRBV15 and TRBJ1-2, with D unresolved. V dropped 5 bases and J dropped 5 bases, with 15 bases sitting between them. The CDR3 is made up of 14 amino acids. Germline CDR1 is LNHNV and CDR2 is YYDKDF (reference sequence). CDR3 sequence: CATSWYGGGYGYTF. The DNA of the CDR3 is TGTGCCACCAGCTGGTATGGAGGAGGGTATGGCTACACCTTC.

This chain connects TRBV11-3 to TRBJ2-3; TRBD2 matches at 9 bases. J was trimmed by 8 bases and V by 5 bases; bases with no gene match: 11. Germline V gives CDR1 SGHNT, CDR2 YENEEA. The CDR3 sequence is 15 residues long. CDR3 sequence reads: CASSLSGRGPITQYF. The CDR3, as DNA: TGTGCCAGCAGCCTTAGCGGGAGAGGACCAATTACGCAGTATTTT.

Concerning this clone itself: Other DNA sequences from this sample encode an identical CDR3 as well. The chain joins TRBV28 to TRBJ1-5; a possible D gene is TRBD1 (5 bases). Trimming left V 5 bases short and J 7 bases short, with 15 bases between. This CDR3 is 14 amino acids long. The germline V gene encodes CDR1 MDHEN and CDR2 SYDVKM. The DNA for the CDR3 is TGTGCCAGCAGTGGTGTTAGGGGTATCCAGCCCCAGCATTTT. It yields the protein CASSGVRGIQPQHF.

The chain has TRBV7-2 and TRBJ2-7; possible D gene TRBD1, 5 bases. V lost 4 bases, J lost 2 bases, and 15 bases lay in between. Per the germline V gene, CDR1 is SGHTA and CDR2 is FQGNSA. This CDR3 is built from 15 residues. In nucleotides, the CDR3 is TGTGCCAGCAGCTCGTGGACAATCGGCGCCTACGAGCAGTACTTC. This translates into CASSSWTIGAYEQYF.

The chain has TRBV6-5 and TRBJ2-1, with 9 bases identical to TRBD2. Germline V gives CDR1 MNHEY, CDR2 SVGAGI. V lost 6 bases and J lost 9; bases outside the gene matches: 12. The CDR3 is 15 residues long. In DNA form, the CDR3 reads TGTGCCAGCAGCCTCGAGATAGCGGGAGTCGCTGAGCAGTTCTTC. Encoded protein: CASSLEIAGVAEQFF.

With respect to this clone: This CDR3 is also generated by other DNA sequences in the sample. This rearrangement joins TRBV2 to TRBJ1-5, with D possibly TRBD1 on 5 matching bases. This CDR3 region has 14 residues. CDR1 is SNHLY, CDR2 FYNNEI, per germline. The germline V and J ends were trimmed by 2 bases and 6 bases, with 11 bases remaining between them. In DNA form, the CDR3 reads TGTGCCAGCAGTGAAAATCAGGGCAGTCAGCCCCAGCATTTT. The encoded protein is CASSENQGSQPQHF.

Regarding this clone: Distinct nucleotide sequences in the sample also encode this CDR3. This rearrangement joins TRBV9 to TRBJ2-3; the D is unclear. Germline loops: CDR1 SGDLS, CDR2 YYNGEE. This CDR3 comprises 15 residues. The ends were cut back, 0 bases at V and 2 bases at J, with 10 bases in the middle. The CDR3 nucleotides are TGTGCCAGCAGCGTAGATGGCGGATCCACAGATACGCAGTATTTT. Protein: CASSVDGGSTDTQYF.

The CDR3 sequence is CASSYGTGFTDTQYF. The CDR3 nucleotides are TGTGCCAGCAGTTATGGGACAGGGTTCACAGATACGCAGTATTTT. This chain joins TRBV28 and TRBJ2-3, with 9 bases aligning to TRBD1. In germline, CDR1 is MDHEN, CDR2 SYDVKM. The CDR3 consists of 15 residues. The ends lost 4 bases at V and 2 bases at J; junction bases unmatched: 4.

This clone was observed a handful of times. This chain links TRBV6-5 with TRBJ1-2; unclear D gene. Germline V gives CDR1 MNHEY, CDR2 SVGAGI. Between the trimmed V and J ends, which lost 2 bases and 4 bases, there was a span of 14 bases. The CDR3 consists of 15 residues. The CDR3 nucleotides are TGTGCCAGCAGTTACGGTTCTGGGTCGGGCTATGGCTACACCTTC. Amino acids: CASSYGSGSGYGYTF.

With regard to this clone: At one end the junction does not follow the germline gene, possibly because of a read error. The sample holds other DNA sequences that translate to the same CDR3. The chain combines TRBV25-1 with TRBJ1-2; D is ambiguous. This CDR3 comprises 12 residues. Germline V CDR1 and CDR2: MGHDK, SYGVNS. CDR3 in DNA: TGCGCCAGCAGACAAGACTACTATGGCTACACCTTC. It yields the protein CASRQDYYGYTF.

This clone was seen only once. The chain has TRBV7-3 and TRBJ2-1; 10 positions agree with TRBD1. The CDR3 spans 15 residues. The V segment lost 4 bases and the J segment 5 bases; nucleotides outside the gene matches: 5. Looked up from germline, CDR1 is SGHTA and CDR2 is FQGTGA. The CDR3 DNA sequence: TGTGCCAGCAGCTCCCCGGGGACAGGGGACAATGAGCAGTTCTTC. The encoded protein is CASSSPGTGDNEQFF.

The V call is TRBV18, the J call TRBJ1-5, with 7 bases matching TRBD1. V lost 4 bases and J lost 4; bases outside the gene matches: 13. This CDR3 region has 17 residues. Looked up from germline, CDR1 is KGHSH and CDR2 is LQKENI. The CDR3 nucleotides read TGTGCCAGCTCACTCAATGCGGGACAGAATAATAATCAGCCCCAGCATTTT. Translating it yields CASSLNAGQNNNQPQHF.

The CDR3 is CASSLSIDSPHEKLFF. The CDR3 bases are TGTGCCAGCAGTTTATCGATTGACAGCCCTCATGAAAAACTGTTTTTT. V and J are TRBV27 and TRBJ1-4; tentatively, D is TRBD1 (5 bases). This CDR3 spans 16 amino acids. CDR1 is MNHEY and CDR2 is SMNVEV in the germline V gene (reference sequence). The V end was cut by 0 bases, the J end by 6 bases, with 14 bases between.

V usage is TRBV6-1 and J usage is TRBJ2-1; D ambiguous. Trimming cost V 9 bases and J 5 bases, with 2 bases left between them. From germline, CDR1 is MNHNS and CDR2 SASEGT. The CDR3 loop spans 9 amino acids. Here the CDR3 reads CASNNEQFF. In DNA form, the CDR3 reads TGTGCCAGTAACAATGAGCAGTTCTTC.

The rearrangement joins TRBV7-3 to TRBJ2-2; the D gene is possibly TRBD2 (7 bases). This CDR3 has 15 residues. Germline V gives CDR1 SGHTA, CDR2 FQGTGA. Trimming removed 2 bases from V and 2 bases from J, with 9 bases in between. CDR3 protein: CASSLGGANTGELFF. CDR3 DNA sequence: TGTGCCAGCAGCTTAGGGGGGGCTAACACCGGGGAGCTGTTTTTT.

This chain links TRBV13 with TRBJ2-6; TRBD2 matches at 8 bases. This CDR3 contains 17 residues. Losses at the gene ends were 0 bases for V and 2 bases for J; bases not matched to a gene: 3. Per the germline V gene, CDR1 is PRHDT and CDR2 is FYEKMQ (reference sequence). CDR3 in DNA: TGTGCCAGCAGCTTAGGCGGGGGGGTCCCTGGGGCCAACGTCCTGACTTTC. Protein: CASSLGGGVPGANVLTF.

The chain couples TRBV5-4 to TRBJ1-2; 7 bases agree with TRBD1. V lost 4 bases, J lost 4 bases, and 10 bases stayed unmatched. CDR1 and CDR2 from the germline V gene are SGHNT and YYREEE (reference sequence). CDR3 length equals 15 residues. Here the CDR3 DNA reads TGTGCCAGCAGCCCGGACAGGTCTTTTGGCTATGGCTACACCTTC. Protein sequence: CASSPDRSFGYGYTF.

Note on this clone: A junction boundary mismatches the germline segment, possibly from a read error. The chain has TRBV28 and TRBJ2-1, with 11 positions matching TRBD2. The CDR3 extends over 18 amino acids. Looked up from germline, CDR1 is MDHEN and CDR2 is SYDVKM. CDR3 in DNA: TGTGCCAGCAGTTCCCTGACTAGCGGGGTGACATATTACACTGAGCAGTTCTTC. Amino acid sequence: CASSSLTSGVTYYTEQFF.

This clone was observed a handful of times. The CDR3 here is CASSMKGAGTEAFF. CDR3 sequence (DNA): TGTGCCAGTAGTATGAAAGGGGCTGGCACTGAAGCTTTCTTT. The V and J genes are TRBV19 and TRBJ1-1, with a possible D match to TRBD1 (5 bases). The V and J ends lost 3 bases and 4 bases respectively, with 12 bases between them. Germline-derived CDR1 and CDR2 are LNHDA and SQIVND (reference sequence). The CDR3 totals 14 residues.

The chain recombines TRBV27 with TRBJ2-6; weak D call: TRBD2 (5 bases). This CDR3 is 15 amino acids long. Per germline, CDR1 MNHEY and CDR2 SMNVEV (reference sequence). The V end lost 4 bases, the J end lost 4 bases, and 11 bases lay between the germline ends. The CDR3 here is CASSSTPGGANVLTF. The DNA for the CDR3 is TGTGCCAGCAGTTCGACCCCGGGGGGGGCCAACGTCCTGACTTTC.